The TCR beta chain described here comes from a study of T cell responses to AZD1222 COVID-19 vaccine. Whole-study results and caveats: At study baseline, merely more than 5 AZD1222 recipients were seropositive.

Germline V gene data show CDR1 as LNHDA and CDR2 as SQIVND (reference sequence). V was clipped by 5 bases and J by 6 bases; unmatched bases: 8. The CDR3 has 14 amino acids. Points on this clone: Its matching antigen is unknown.

Assay used: immunoSEQ multiplex PCR; TCRdb lists only in-frame clones, some missing. Seen here are more than 150,000 clones, roughly nine tenths observed once, and the top ten hold 1.5%. The gene calls are TRBV19 and TRBJ2-3; 7 positions agree with TRBD1. The origin of this receptor is an adult in good health. Sequenced material: peripheral blood, taken on day 0 of AZD1222 vaccination. CDR3 nucleotide sequence: TGTGCCAGTAGTCCCATTCCCAGGGGGGATACGCAGTATTTT. Its translation is CASSPIPRGDTQYF. Full variable domain (missing parts from reference TRBV19 and TRBJ2-3): DGGITQSPKYLFRKEGQNVTLSCEQNLNHDAMYWYRQDPGQGLRLIYYSQIVNDFQKGDIAEGYSVSREKKESFPLTVTSAQKNPTAFYLCASSPIPRGDTQYFGPGTRLTVL.